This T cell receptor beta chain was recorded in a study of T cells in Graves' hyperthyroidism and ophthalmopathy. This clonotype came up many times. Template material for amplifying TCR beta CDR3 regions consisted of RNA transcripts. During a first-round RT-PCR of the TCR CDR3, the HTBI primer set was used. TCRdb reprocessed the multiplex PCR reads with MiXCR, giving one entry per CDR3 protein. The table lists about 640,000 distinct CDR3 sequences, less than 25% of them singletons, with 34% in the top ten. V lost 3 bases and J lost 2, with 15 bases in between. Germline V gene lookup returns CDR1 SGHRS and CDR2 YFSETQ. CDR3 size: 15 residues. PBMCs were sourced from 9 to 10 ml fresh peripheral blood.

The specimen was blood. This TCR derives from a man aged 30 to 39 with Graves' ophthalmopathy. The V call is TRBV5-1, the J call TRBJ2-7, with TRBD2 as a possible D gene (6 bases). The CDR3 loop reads CASSWREFTTYEQYF. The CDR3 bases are TGCGCCAGCAGCTGGAGGGAGTTTACCACCTACGAGCAGTACTTC.